This T cell receptor (beta chain) was found in a study of response to subunit inactivated influenza vaccine. Whole-study findings and limits: With each seasonal influenza vaccination, the authors suggested, few new T cells are recruited.

Each CDR3 protein is one row after TCRdb ran MiXCR on the RT-PCR reads. The repertoire consists of about 780,000 distinct CDR3 sequences, with approximately 18% occurring once and the leading ten covering 11%. To note about this clonotype: Its antigen is as yet unknown.

Trimming removed 7 bases at V and 3 bases at J, with 13 bases between. The CDR3 is made up of 13 amino acids. Germline CDR1 and CDR2: DFQATT and SNEGSKA (reference sequence). This receptor was identified in a man in his forties or fifties who received an inactivated influenza vaccine. This chain uses TRBV20-1 with TRBJ2-4, with D possibly matching TRBD2 (5 bases). The input for sequencing was PBMCs from blood, taken more than 4 days after vaccination. DNA for the CDR3: TGCAGTGTTCTCCCTGGAGGCAAAAACATTCAGTACTTC. Protein product: CSVLPGGKNIQYF.